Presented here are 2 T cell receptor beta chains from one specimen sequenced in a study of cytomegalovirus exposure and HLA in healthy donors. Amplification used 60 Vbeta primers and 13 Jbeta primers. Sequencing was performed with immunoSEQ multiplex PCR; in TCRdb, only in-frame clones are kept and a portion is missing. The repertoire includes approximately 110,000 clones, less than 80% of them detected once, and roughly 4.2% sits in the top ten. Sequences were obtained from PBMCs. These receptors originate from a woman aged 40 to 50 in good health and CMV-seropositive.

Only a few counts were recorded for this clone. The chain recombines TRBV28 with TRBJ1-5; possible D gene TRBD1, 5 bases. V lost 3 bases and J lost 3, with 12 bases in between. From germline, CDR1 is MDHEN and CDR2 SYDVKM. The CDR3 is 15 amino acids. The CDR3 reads CASSFLDITNQPQHF. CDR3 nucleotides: TGTGCCAGCAGTTTCTTGGACATAACCAATCAGCCCCAGCATTTT.

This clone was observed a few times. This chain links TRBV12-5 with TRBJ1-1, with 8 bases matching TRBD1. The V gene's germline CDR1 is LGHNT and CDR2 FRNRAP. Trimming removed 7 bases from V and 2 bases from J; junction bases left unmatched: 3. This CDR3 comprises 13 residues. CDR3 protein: CASAGQGNTEAFF. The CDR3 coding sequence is TGTGCTAGTGCCGGACAGGGCAACACTGAAGCTTTCTTT.